The 27 T cell receptor beta chains listed next were all sequenced from one sample in a study of cytomegalovirus exposure and HLA in healthy donors. Use of 60 Vbeta and 13 Jbeta primers characterized the PCR. Here immunoSEQ multiplex PCR was the method, and the copy in TCRdb shows in-frame clones only, minus some. This sample has 210,000 or so clones, with more than 65% found just once. The sequencing sample was made of PBMCs. The receptors derive from a man between 18 and 35 years old in good health and CMV-seronegative.

The chain combines TRBV7-9 with TRBJ2-7; 8 bases map to TRBD1. After removal of 2 bases from V and 6 bases from J, the junction contained 9 bases not matched to a gene. Germline loops: CDR1 SEHNR, CDR2 FQNEAQ (reference sequence). CDR3 length: 15 amino acids. This CDR3 is CASSLRDRREGEQYF. CDR3 nucleotide sequence: TGTGCCAGCAGCTTACGGGACAGGCGGGAAGGCGAGCAGTACTTC. The complete variable domain, with remaining parts taken from reference TRBV7-9 and TRBJ2-7, reads DTGVSQNPRHKITKRGQNVTFRCDPISEHNRLYWYRQTLGQGPEFLTYFQNEAQLEKSRLLSDRFSAERPKGSFSTLEIQRTEQGDSAMYLCASSLRDRREGEQYFGPGTRLTVT.

The chain carries TRBV11-2 and TRBJ2-7; 8 bases match TRBD2. The CDR3 extends over 15 amino acids. V lost 6 bases, J lost 1 base, and 8 bases stayed unmatched. The germline V gene encodes CDR1 SGHAT and CDR2 FQNNGV. CDR3 nucleotide sequence: TGTGCCAGCAGGGTGGGACTAGGCCATTCCTACGAGCAGTACTTC. Its protein product is CASRVGLGHSYEQYF. The whole variable domain, filled in from reference TRBV11-2 and TRBJ2-7, reads EAGVAQSPRYKIIEKRQSVAFWCNPISGHATLYWYQQILGQGPKLLIQFQNNGVVDDSQLPKDRFSAERLKGVDSTLKIQPAKLEDSAVYLCASRVGLGHSYEQYFGPGTRLTVT.

On this clone itself: This specimen includes other DNA sequences encoding the same CDR3. V gene TRBV18 combines with J gene TRBJ1-1; 7 nucleotides match TRBD1. The CDR3 loop spans 14 amino acids. From germline, CDR1 is KGHSH and CDR2 LQKENI. V shed 2 bases, J shed 2 bases, and the junction held 2 bases outside the gene matches. The CDR3 coding sequence is TGTGCCAGCTCACCAGGGACAGCTAACACTGAAGCTTTCTTT. Residues: CASSPGTANTEAFF.

CDR3 sequence (DNA): TGCGCCAGCAGGGAGGGAACAACTAATGAAAAACTGTTTTTT. It encodes CASREGTTNEKLFF. The V gene is TRBV5-1, the J gene TRBJ1-4; unclear D gene. CDR1 and CDR2 (germline): SGHRS, YFSETQ. The V end was cut by 5 bases, the J end by 0 bases, with 8 bases between. This CDR3 region has 14 residues.

V and J are TRBV10-3 and TRBJ2-3; TRBD2 might be the D (6 bases). The CDR3 contains 15 residues. The germline gives CDR1 ENHRY, CDR2 SYGVKD. The V gene lost 4 bases and the J gene lost 2 bases, with 13 bases spanning the gap. The CDR3 coding sequence is TGTGCCATCAGTGCGTCGGCGGGGACCACAGATACGCAGTATTTT. It yields the protein CAISASAGTTDTQYF.

V gene TRBV19 combines with J gene TRBJ2-7; the D gene is possibly TRBD1 (6 bases). This CDR3 has 14 residues. Trimming stripped 4 bases from V and 0 bases from J, with 10 bases between. CDR1 and CDR2 from the germline V gene are LNHDA and SQIVND (reference sequence). DNA of the CDR3: TGTGCCAGTAGTAGAGAACAGGGCTCCTACGAGCAGTACTTC. The encoded protein is CASSREQGSYEQYF. Based on the CDR3 plus reference TRBV19 and TRBJ2-7, the full variable domain is DGGITQSPKYLFRKEGQNVTLSCEQNLNHDAMYWYRQDPGQGLRLIYYSQIVNDFQKGDIAEGYSVSREKKESFPLTVTSAQKNPTAFYLCASSREQGSYEQYFGPGTRLTVT.

The rearrangement uses TRBV2 and TRBJ1-3, with TRBD1 matching 7 bases. In germline, CDR1 is SNHLY, CDR2 FYNNEI. Germline trimming cut 3 bases from V and 2 bases from J; bases unmatched to any gene: 10. The CDR3 consists of 17 residues. The CDR3, as DNA: TGTGCCAGCAGTGACAAAGCGTTGACAGGGACTGGAAACACCATATATTTT. Amino acids: CASSDKALTGTGNTIYF.

The rearrangement joins TRBV21-1 to TRBJ2-3; TRBD2, as called in the table, went unchecked against the DNA. TRBV21-1 is listed as a pseudogene. The CDR3 totals 18 residues. The CDR3 loop is CASSAGRGPTACPDTQYF. The CDR3 region has the DNA TGTGCCAGCAGCGCCGGTAGAGGGCCAACCGCCTGCCCAGATACGCAGTATTTT.

This chain joins TRBV6-6 and TRBJ2-2, with a tentative D call TRBD1 (5 bases). The CDR3 contains 14 residues. The germline gives CDR1 MNHNY, CDR2 SVGAGI (reference sequence). V was clipped by 7 bases and J by 4 bases, with 13 bases between them. DNA of the CDR3: TGTGCCAGCAAACACGGACAAACCACCGGGGAGCTGTTTTTT. It codes for CASKHGQTTGELFF.

This sequence joins TRBV15 and TRBJ1-1; D is undetermined. The CDR3 covers 15 residues. Per germline, CDR1 LNHNV and CDR2 YYDKDF (reference sequence). The V end was cut by 3 bases, the J end by 0 bases, with 11 bases between. CDR3 loop: CATSRPIHMNTEAFF. The CDR3, as DNA: TGTGCCACCAGCAGGCCGATACACATGAACACTGAAGCTTTCTTT. The full variable domain, its missing parts supplied by reference TRBV15 and TRBJ1-1, is DAMVIQNPRYQVTQFGKPVTLSCSQTLNHNVMYWYQQKSSQAPKLLFHYYDKDFNNEADTPDNFQSRRPNTSFCFLDIRSPGLGDTAMYLCATSRPIHMNTEAFFGQGTRLTVV.

J is TRBJ1-2 and V is TRBV2; D perhaps matches TRBD1 (5 bases). The V end lost 6 bases, the J end lost 6 bases, and 11 bases lay between the germline ends. The CDR3 is made up of 12 amino acids. The V gene's germline CDR1 is SNHLY and CDR2 FYNNEI. The CDR3 sequence is CASRQGDNGYTF. The CDR3 nucleotides read TGTGCCAGCAGGCAGGGTGATAATGGCTACACCTTC.

The table lists this clone with a few counts. This sequence joins TRBV5-1 and TRBJ2-5; 10 bases fit TRBD2. Germline V gives CDR1 SGHRS, CDR2 YFSETQ. The CDR3 covers 15 residues. V lost 4 bases and J lost 5; bases outside the gene matches: 8. DNA of the CDR3: TGCGCCAGCAGCCCCTTAACTAGCGGGATGGAGACCCAGTACTTC. Its protein is CASSPLTSGMETQYF.

The chain employs TRBV5-1 and TRBJ2-7; 10 nucleotides match TRBD1. The J segment lost 2 bases and the V segment lost 1 base, leaving 9 bases of the junction unmatched. The CDR3 totals 17 residues. CDR1 is SGHRS and CDR2 is YFSETQ in the germline V gene. In DNA form, the CDR3 reads TGCGCCAGCAGCTTGTATCAAGGGACAGGGGTAACCTACGAGCAGTACTTC. Its protein product is CASSLYQGTGVTYEQYF. The complete variable domain, with remaining parts taken from reference TRBV5-1 and TRBJ2-7, reads KAGVTQTPRYLIKTRGQQVTLSCSPISGHRSVSWYQQTPGQGLQFLFEYFSETQRNKGNFPGRFSGRQFSNSRSEMNVSTLELGDSALYLCASSLYQGTGVTYEQYFGPGTRLTVT.

This chain uses TRBV6-5 with TRBJ1-1; a possible D gene is TRBD1 (6 bases). The length of the CDR3 is 14 residues. Germline V gene lookup returns CDR1 MNHEY and CDR2 SVGAGI. Trimming removed 4 bases from V and 9 bases from J, with 18 bases in between. Here the CDR3 DNA reads TGTGCCAGCAGTTCCATACAACAGGGCCCTAAAGCTTTCTTT. Residues: CASSSIQQGPKAFF.

The chain carries TRBV27 and TRBJ2-5; D possibly corresponds to TRBD1 (6 bases). V lost 10 bases to trimming and J lost 7 bases, with 10 bases between them. The CDR3 runs 10 residues. Germline lookup yields CDR1 MNHEY and CDR2 SMNVEV (reference sequence). CDR3 amino acids: CATGVWTQYF. DNA of the CDR3: TGTGCCACAGGGGTTTGGACCCAGTACTTC.

V is TRBV30 and J is TRBJ2-1; 10 bases line up with TRBD2. Trimming at V came to 2 bases and at J to 0 bases, leaving 4 bases not matched to a gene. From germline, CDR1 is GTSNPN and CDR2 SVGIG (reference sequence). This CDR3 has 16 amino acids. The CDR3 nucleotides are TGTGCCTGGAGTCATAGACTAGCGGGCTCCTACAATGAGCAGTTCTTC. It translates to CAWSHRLAGSYNEQFF.

The genes are TRBV15 and TRBJ1-1, with D hard to call. V lost 6 bases and J 2 bases, leaving 10 bases between the germline ends. Germline lookup yields CDR1 LNHNV and CDR2 YYDKDF (reference sequence). This CDR3 contains 13 residues. For the CDR3, the DNA is TGTGCCACCAGAGAGGCGGGAAACACTGAAGCTTTCTTT. Amino acid sequence: CATREAGNTEAFF.

CDR3 in DNA: TGTGCCAGCAGTCCCCGGGTGATCCAGTACTTC. Residues: CASSPRVIQYF. The V gene is TRBV6-5, the J gene TRBJ2-5; D is ambiguous. The V gene lost 5 bases and the J gene lost 10 bases, with 11 bases spanning the gap. CDR3 size: 11 residues. CDR1 and CDR2 (germline): MNHEY, SVGAGI.

The chain uses TRBV29-1 and TRBJ1-3, with no clear D. There are 13 residues in the CDR3. V was pared by 5 bases and J by 1 base, with 9 bases between. Germline-derived CDR1 and CDR2 are SQVTM and ANQGSEA. The CDR3 coding sequence is TGCAGCGTTTTCGCTCGGTCTGGAAACACCATATATTTT. Protein: CSVFARSGNTIYF.

This chain connects TRBV7-9 to TRBJ1-3; 7 nucleotides agree with TRBD1. The CDR3 runs to 15 residues. Germline trimming cut 5 bases from V and 1 base from J; bases unmatched to any gene: 5. CDR1 and CDR2 from the germline V gene are SEHNR and FQNEAQ (reference sequence). The DNA for the CDR3 is TGTGCCAGCAGCCCCGGGACAGATTCTGGAAACACCATATATTTT. Protein sequence: CASSPGTDSGNTIYF.

V and J are TRBV28 and TRBJ2-6; TRBD2 is a possible D gene (6 bases). The germline CDR1 and CDR2 sequences are MDHEN and SYDVKM. V shed 3 bases and J shed 3 bases, with 12 bases lying between them. The CDR3 has 16 residues. CDR3 DNA: TGTGCCAGCAGTTTCGGAGGGAACTTTGGGGCCAACGTCCTGACTTTC. It is translated as CASSFGGNFGANVLTF.

This clone occurred a few times. CDR3 protein: CASSFGGVSSYEQYF. CDR3 in DNA: TGTGCCAGCAGCTTCGGAGGAGTGAGCTCCTACGAGCAGTACTTC. V gene TRBV5-6 combines with J gene TRBJ2-7, with D possibly TRBD2 on 5 matching bases. The V gene lost 2 bases and the J gene lost 0 bases, with 12 bases spanning the gap. Germline V gene data show CDR1 as SGHDT and CDR2 as YYEEEE. The CDR3 spans 15 residues.

The gene calls are TRBV6-5 and TRBJ2-7, with a tentative D call TRBD2 (5 bases). CDR1 MNHEY and CDR2 SVGAGI come from the germline V gene. V lost 4 bases and J lost 2, with 15 bases in between. This CDR3 contains 15 residues. CDR3 amino acids: CASSSPRAATYEQYF. The CDR3 DNA follows: TGTGCCAGCAGTTCCCCCAGAGCGGCCACCTACGAGCAGTACTTC.

The chain combines TRBV5-1 with TRBJ1-5; 9 nucleotides match TRBD1. The ends lost 0 bases at V and 6 bases at J; junction bases unmatched: 4. The germline CDR1 and CDR2 sequences are SGHRS and YFSETQ. CDR3 length: 15 residues. The CDR3 DNA reads as TGCGCCAGCAGCTTGGGAGAGGGACAGGGTCAGCCCCAGCATTTT. Encoded protein: CASSLGEGQGQPQHF.

The chain has TRBV20-1 and TRBJ1-2; 9 positions agree with TRBD1. This CDR3 has 11 amino acids. V was clipped by 6 bases and J by 8 bases; unmatched bases: 4. Germline CDR1 reads DFQATT; CDR2 reads SNEGSKA (reference sequence). The CDR3 reads CSAGDRAGYTF. For the CDR3, the DNA is TGCAGTGCAGGGGACAGGGCCGGCTACACCTTC.

The chain combines TRBV6-5 with TRBJ1-2, with 10 bases that match TRBD1. The CDR3 covers 14 residues. The trim removed 5 bases at V and 4 bases at J, leaving 4 bases unmatched. CDR1 and CDR2 from the germline V gene are MNHEY and SVGAGI. CDR3 coding DNA: TGTGCCAGCAGTGGGGGACAGGGGTCCTATGGCTACACCTTC. This encodes CASSGGQGSYGYTF.

The chain combines TRBV27 with TRBJ2-7; D remains unclear. V was clipped by 1 base and J by 0 bases, with 4 bases between them. CDR3 size: 13 residues. Germline values: CDR1 MNHEY, CDR2 SMNVEV (reference sequence). CDR3 region: CASSLFSSYEQYF. DNA of the CDR3: TGTGCCAGCAGTTTATTTAGCTCCTACGAGCAGTACTTC.